These 21 T cell receptor beta chains were sequenced from one sample in a study of patients and donors after allogeneic stem cell transplantation. TCRdb called the RT-PCR reads again in MiXCR, with one record for every CDR3 protein. The table lists 200,000 to 250,000 distinct CDR3 sequences, roughly 38% of them singletons, with around a tenth in the top ten. Sequenced: blood, either unsorted or a sorted T cell fraction (not recorded which). The receptors stem from a human donor who was either an allogeneic HSCT recipient or a stem cell or donor lymphocyte infusion donor (not recorded which). It is not recorded whose cells these are; they may come from a transplant donor.

This rearrangement joins TRBV4-1 to TRBJ2-3, with D hard to call. Germline-derived CDR1 and CDR2 are MGHRA and YSYEKL. This CDR3 spans 15 amino acids. Trimming took 1 base from V and 1 from J, leaving 9 bases between them. The CDR3 nucleotides read TGCGCCAGCAGCCAAGTAGAAGAAGGCACAGATACGCAGTATTTT. Translating it yields CASSQVEEGTDTQYF.

In DNA form, the CDR3 reads TGTGCCACCAGCAGAACTCCCACAGGGTTGAATGAGCAGTTCTTC. Amino acid sequence: CATSRTPTGLNEQFF. The chain joins TRBV15 to TRBJ2-1, with D perhaps matching TRBD1 (6 bases). Trimming removed 2 bases from V and 7 bases from J, with 15 bases in between. The CDR3 length is 15 residues. The germline V gene encodes CDR1 LNHNV and CDR2 YYDKDF (reference sequence).

The V and J genes are TRBV12-3 or TRBV12-4 and TRBJ1-2, with a tentative D call TRBD1 (6 bases). V was pared by 6 bases and J by 8 bases, with 13 bases between. This CDR3 spans 12 amino acids. The CDR3: CASSPGTLGYTF. CDR3 DNA sequence: TGTGCCAGCAGCCCTGGGACATTAGGCTACACCTTC.

CDR3 in DNA: TGTGCCAGCAGTTATTCGGGGGGGAAGGGCTACACCTTC. Translating gives CASSYSGGKGYTF. The chain combines TRBV6-5 with TRBJ1-2; a weak D match, TRBD1 (5 bases). CDR3 length: 13 residues. Germline V gene lookup returns CDR1 MNHEY and CDR2 SVGAGI. V was cut by 3 bases and J by 8 bases, with 13 bases left in between.

This clonotype was seen only a few times. The genes are TRBV7-2 and TRBJ2-3; D gene ambiguous. Germline CDR1 is SGHTA and CDR2 is FQGNSA. The CDR3 is made up of 14 amino acids. V was trimmed by 6 bases and J by 0 bases, leaving 10 bases between them. The CDR3 nucleotides are TGTGCCAGCAGACCTGGACGGAGCACAGATACGCAGTATTTT. Amino acids: CASRPGRSTDTQYF.

The chain employs TRBV20-1 and TRBJ2-1; perhaps D is TRBD1 or TRBD2 (5 bases each). V lost 4 bases and J 9 bases, leaving 19 bases between the germline ends. Germline lookup yields CDR1 DFQATT and CDR2 SNEGSKA (reference sequence). The CDR3 is made up of 14 amino acids. This CDR3 reads CSATPNGGGREQFF. DNA of the CDR3: TGCAGTGCTACCCCGAATGGTGGGGGACGTGAGCAGTTCTTC.

V usage is TRBV6-2 or TRBV6-3 and J usage is TRBJ2-7; 7 bases are a match to TRBD1. Germline-derived CDR1 and CDR2 are MNHEY and SVGEGT. CDR3 length: 15 amino acids. V shed 0 bases, J shed 4 bases, and the junction held 6 bases outside the gene matches. This CDR3 reads CASSYSPGQWYEQYF. CDR3 DNA: TGTGCCAGCAGTTACTCGCCGGGACAGTGGTACGAGCAGTACTTC.

This clonotype was counted between two and nine times. CDR3 sequence reads: CASSLAGHWEAEAFF. The CDR3 DNA sequence: TGCGCCAGCAGCTTGGCAGGACACTGGGAGGCTGAAGCTTTCTTT. This chain joins TRBV5-1 and TRBJ1-1, with a tentative D call TRBD1 (5 bases). The CDR3 runs to 15 residues. Trimming pared 0 bases from V and 6 bases from J, leaving 15 bases between. CDR1 is SGHRS, CDR2 YFSETQ, per germline.

This clonotype showed up just a few times. V gene TRBV7-6 combines with J gene TRBJ1-2; 7 nucleotides agree with TRBD1. After removal of 5 bases from V and 7 bases from J, the junction contained 7 bases not matched to a gene. Germline CDR1 reads SGHVS; CDR2 reads FNYEAQ. The CDR3 contains 13 residues. As DNA, the CDR3 is TGTGCCAGCAGCCCATTCACAGGGGCTGGCTACACCTTC. Amino acids: CASSPFTGAGYTF.

The chain is built from TRBV5-1 and TRBJ2-1, with 9 bases matching TRBD2. This CDR3 contains 16 residues. After removal of 0 bases from V and 10 bases from J, the junction contained 11 bases not matched to a gene. Germline assignment: CDR1 SGHRS and CDR2 YFSETQ. CDR3 sequence: CASSLAAGGRMEEQFF. The CDR3 DNA reads as TGCGCCAGCAGCTTGGCGGCGGGGGGGCGAATGGAAGAGCAGTTCTTC.

V usage is TRBV2 and J usage is TRBJ1-5, with TRBD1 identical over 7 bases. The ends lost 1 base at V and 2 bases at J; junction bases unmatched: 5. Germline V gene sequence: CDR1 SNHLY, CDR2 FYNNEI. The CDR3 is 16 residues long. CDR3 DNA: TGTGCCAGCAGTGAAGTGGGTACAGGGGGCAATCAGCCCCAGCATTTT. This sequence encodes CASSEVGTGGNQPQHF.

This clonotype was picked up a small number of times. The CDR3 DNA reads TGTGCCAGCAGCTTATTCGGGACGGGACCTTGGAACTATGGCTACACCTTC. This codes for CASSLFGTGPWNYGYTF. The chain recombines TRBV7-8 with TRBJ1-2, with a weak D call TRBD1 (5 bases). V was shortened by 2 bases and J by 2 bases, with 18 bases between the two germline ends. The CDR3 consists of 17 residues. Germline assignment: CDR1 SGHVS and CDR2 FQNEAQ.

The chain recombines TRBV12-3 or TRBV12-4 with TRBJ1-1, with D unclear. Trimming removed 6 bases at V and 3 bases at J, with 11 bases between. The length of the CDR3 is 13 residues. The CDR3 DNA follows: TGTGCCAGCAGAGCAACCGGCGACACTGAAGCTTTCTTT. Residues: CASRATGDTEAFF.

This clonotype was detected a few times. The chain uses TRBV5-5 and TRBJ1-2; 7 bases align to TRBD1. In germline, CDR1 is SGHKS, CDR2 YYEKEE (reference sequence). The length of the CDR3 is 13 residues. The V segment lost 2 bases and the J segment 8 bases; nucleotides outside the gene matches: 6. Written as DNA, the CDR3 is TGTGCCAGCAGCTTACAGGGGAATTGGGGCTACACCTTC. Amino acid sequence: CASSLQGNWGYTF. The full variable domain, completed using reference TRBV5-5 and TRBJ1-2, is DAGVTQSPTHLIKTRGQQVTLRCSPISGHKSVSWYQQVLGQGPQFIFQYYEKEERGRGNFPDRFSARQFPNYSSELNVNALLLGDSALYLCASSLQGNWGYTFGSGTRLTVV.

This clonotype has more than one count but fewer than ten. CDR3 sequence: CAIGGAGYGYTF. DNA of the CDR3: TGTGCCATCGGGGGGGCCGGCTATGGCTACACCTTC. The gene calls are TRBV10-3 and TRBJ1-2, with a tentative D call TRBD1 (6 bases). CDR1 and CDR2 from the germline V gene are ENHRY and SYGVKD. This CDR3 has 12 residues. The germline V and J ends were trimmed by 8 bases and 4 bases, with 11 bases remaining between them.

J is TRBJ1-1 and V is TRBV5-5, with D tentatively TRBD1 (6 bases). Trimming took off 4 bases at V and 4 bases at J, with 17 bases between the two ends. The CDR3 extends over 15 amino acids. The germline V gene encodes CDR1 SGHKS and CDR2 YYEKEE (reference sequence). Written as DNA, the CDR3 is TGTGCCAGCAGCCAGCGACTTACAGGGAGCACTGAAGCTTTCTTT. Amino acid sequence: CASSQRLTGSTEAFF.

This clonotype occurred a few times. This chain joins TRBV10-3 and TRBJ1-2; D is unclear. V was shortened by 3 bases and J by 2 bases, with 4 bases between the two germline ends. The CDR3 length is 12 residues. Germline V CDR1 and CDR2: ENHRY, SYGVKD. CDR3 sequence reads: CAISDRNYGYTF. Here the CDR3 DNA reads TGTGCCATCAGTGACAGAAACTATGGCTACACCTTC.

In nucleotides, the CDR3 is TGTGCCAGCAGTTACAGGTCCCCCAACTATGGCTACACCTTC. As protein: CASSYRSPNYGYTF. The chain recombines TRBV6-5 with TRBJ1-2; D call uncertain. The CDR3 sequence is 14 residues long. Germline V gives CDR1 MNHEY, CDR2 SVGAGI. The V end lost 2 bases, the J end lost 2 bases, and 9 bases lay between the germline ends.

This clonotype has only a few counts. The chain employs TRBV15 and TRBJ1-1; D gene ambiguous. Per the germline V gene, CDR1 is LNHNV and CDR2 is YYDKDF (reference sequence). The CDR3 loop spans 15 amino acids. V shed 0 bases and J shed 7 bases, with 15 bases lying between them. Here the CDR3 reads CATSRDYSYNDEAFF. CDR3 DNA sequence: TGTGCCACCAGCAGAGATTACAGCTATAATGATGAAGCTTTCTTT.

The chain couples TRBV5-1 to TRBJ2-3; weak D call: TRBD1 (5 bases). The CDR3 is 15 amino acids. V was trimmed by 5 bases and J by 4 bases, leaving 17 bases between them. CDR1 is SGHRS, CDR2 YFSETQ, per germline. The DNA of the CDR3 is TGCGCCAGCAGGAGGAGCAGGGTCTCTTCAGATACGCAGTATTTT. This codes for CASRRSRVSSDTQYF.

The chain has TRBV28 and TRBJ1-2; 8 bases line up with TRBD1. This CDR3 contains 13 residues. With 4 bases clipped from V and 7 bases from J, the junction kept 5 bases outside the gene matches. CDR1 and CDR2 (germline): MDHEN, SYDVKM. CDR3 sequence (DNA): TGTGCCAGCAGTTCCGGACAGGGAGGTGGCTACACCTTC. Amino acid sequence: CASSSGQGGGYTF.